This TCR beta chain was sequenced during a study of T cell responses to AZD1222 COVID-19 vaccine. General study results and limits: A rise in Spike-specific TCR breadth and depth followed two AZD1222 doses. Sampling captured repertoires only after the peak T cell response.

Profiling relied on immunoSEQ multiplex PCR, and the TCRdb table lists in-frame clones only, not all of them. The sample includes 130,000 to 150,000 clones, 90% to 95% seen only once; the top ten take 5%. The CDR3 runs 13 residues. Looked up from germline, CDR1 is ENHRY and CDR2 is SYGVKD. Trimming shortened V by 10 bases and J by 4 bases, and 14 bases separated the two germline ends. On this clone itself: Its antigen is unknown.

The receptor comes from an adult in good health. This specimen consisted of peripheral blood, obtained on day 0 of AZD1222 vaccination. The chain links TRBV10-3 to TRBJ2-1, with a weak D call TRBD2 (5 bases). DNA for the CDR3: TGTGCCACAGAAAGACCGGGATACAATGAGCAGTTCTTC. It encodes CATERPGYNEQFF.